This record concerns one T cell receptor (beta chain) sequence. This sample was taken from a study of molecular identifiers for immune sequencing clone quantification. MiXCR, run by TCRdb on the PCR reads, gives a single entry per CDR3 protein. The data show some 650,000 distinct CDR3 sequences, about 20% seen once. The CDR3 has 16 amino acids. With V trimmed by 1 base and J by 6 bases, 4 bases remained unmatched. Per germline, CDR1 KGHSH and CDR2 LQKENI. V and J are TRBV18 and TRBJ2-2, with 11 bases matching TRBD1. The clonotype was recovered from a human donor in good health. Some libraries in this study had Jurkat cell RNA spiked in. Material for sequencing was naive CD8+ T cells from blood, with Jurkat cell RNA spiked in. Subset indicated: FACS-sorted CD8+CD4-CCR7+CD45RA+ naive T cells. The CDR3 nucleotides are TGTGCCAGCTCACCACGGACAGGGGGCAGTCCCGGGGAGCTGTTTTTT. Protein product: CASSPRTGGSPGELFF. The variable domain in full, with the rest retrieved from reference TRBV18 and TRBJ2-2, is NAGVMQNPRHLVRRRGQEARLRCSPMKGHSHVYWYRQLPEEGLKFMVYLQKENIIDESGMPKERFSAEFPKEGPSILRIQQVVRGDSAAYFCASSPRTGGSPGELFFGEGSRLTVL.